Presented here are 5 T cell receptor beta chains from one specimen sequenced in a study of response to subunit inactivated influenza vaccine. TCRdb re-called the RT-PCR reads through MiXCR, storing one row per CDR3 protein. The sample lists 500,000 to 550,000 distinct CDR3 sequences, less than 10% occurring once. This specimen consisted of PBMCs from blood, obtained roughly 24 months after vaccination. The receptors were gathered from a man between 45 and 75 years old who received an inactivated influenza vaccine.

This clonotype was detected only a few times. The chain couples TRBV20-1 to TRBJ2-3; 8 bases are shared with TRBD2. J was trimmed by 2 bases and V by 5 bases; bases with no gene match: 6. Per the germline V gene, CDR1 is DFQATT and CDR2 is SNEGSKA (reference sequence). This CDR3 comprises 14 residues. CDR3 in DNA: TGCAGTGCTGCGGGGACTAGGTACACAGATACGCAGTATTTT. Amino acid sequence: CSAAGTRYTDTQYF.

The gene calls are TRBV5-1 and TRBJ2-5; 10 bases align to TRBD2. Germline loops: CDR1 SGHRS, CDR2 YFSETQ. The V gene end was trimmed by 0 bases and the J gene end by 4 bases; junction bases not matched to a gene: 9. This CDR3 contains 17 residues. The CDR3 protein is CASSLGILAGGRETQYF. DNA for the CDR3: TGCGCCAGCAGCTTGGGGATTTTAGCGGGAGGCCGAGAGACCCAGTACTTC.

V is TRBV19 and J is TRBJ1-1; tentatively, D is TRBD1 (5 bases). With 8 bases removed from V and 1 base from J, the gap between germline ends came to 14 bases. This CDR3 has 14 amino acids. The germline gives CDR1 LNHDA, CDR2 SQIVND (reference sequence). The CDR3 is CASLQGVGNTEAFF. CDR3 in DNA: TGTGCCAGTTTACAAGGGGTAGGGAACACTGAAGCTTTCTTT.

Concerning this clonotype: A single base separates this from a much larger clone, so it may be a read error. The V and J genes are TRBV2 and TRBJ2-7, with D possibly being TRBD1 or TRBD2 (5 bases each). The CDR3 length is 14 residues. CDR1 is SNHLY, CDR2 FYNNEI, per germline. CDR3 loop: CASSPVGASNEQYF. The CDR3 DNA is TGTGCCAGCAGCCCAGTCGGGGCCTCCAACGAGCAGTACTTC.

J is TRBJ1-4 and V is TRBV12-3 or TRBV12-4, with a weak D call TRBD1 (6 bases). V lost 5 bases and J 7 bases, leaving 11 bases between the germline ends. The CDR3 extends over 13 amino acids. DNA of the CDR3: TGTGCCAGCAGTACTGAGGGGGGTGAAAAACTGTTTTTT. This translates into CASSTEGGEKLFF.